Listed below are T cell receptor beta chains from one sample, sequenced in a study of T cells in Graves' hyperthyroidism and ophthalmopathy. MiXCR, run by TCRdb on the multiplex PCR reads, gives a single entry per CDR3 protein. The table lists roughly 170,000 distinct CDR3 sequences, over 8% of them singletons. Source material: blood. Source of these receptors: a woman aged 18-35 years with Graves' hyperthyroidism that later progressed to Graves' ophthalmopathy. Each CDR3 is given with its conserved first and last residue. D genes are given only for firm matches. The size of a clone is reported for some rows only, either as once, few or many, or as a class for expanded clones.

many	TRBD2	TRBV27	TRBJ2-1	TGTGCCAGCAGCCTCATTAGCGGGAGGAAGCAGTTCTTC	CASSLISGRKQFF
many	NA	TRBV7-9	TRBJ1-2	TGTGCCAGCAGCTTAGCCTCCAGTAGACATGGCTACACCTTC	CASSLASSRHGYTF
many	TRBD2	TRBV12-3/TRBV12-4	TRBJ2-5	TGTGCCAGCAGTTTAAAGGGGAGGGGTTTAACTTTTCGGGAGACCCAGTACTTC	CASSLKGRGLTFRETQYF
many	TRBD2	TRBV10-3	TRBJ2-7	TGTGCCATCAGTCCCCGGACTAGCGGGCTTATCGAGCAGTACTTC	CAISPRTSGLIEQYF
many	TRBD1	TRBV30	TRBJ1-2	TGTGCCTGGAGTCTGAGACGACAGGGGATTGGCTACACCTTC	CAWSLRRQGIGYTF
many	NA	TRBV10-3	TRBJ1-2	TGTGCCATCACGTCAGGCAGTAACTATGGCTACACCTTC	CAITSGSNYGYTF
NA	NA	TRBV28	TRBJ1-5	TGTGCCACCAAACCCCAACAGGTACGCCATCAGCCCCAGCATTTT	CATKPQQVRHQPQHF
NA	TRBD1	TRBV19	TRBJ1-5	TGTGCCAGTAGTTCGGGACAGCAAAATCAGCCCCAGCATTTT	CASSSGQQNQPQHF
NA	NA	TRBV7-6	TRBJ2-1	TGTGCCAGCAGCTTAGGTCCCCACAGGGTCTCCTACAATGAGCAGTTCTTC	CASSLGPHRVSYNEQFF
many	NA	TRBV7-2	TRBJ2-6	TGTGCCAGGCCGTCGGGGGCCAACGTCCTGACTTTC	CARPSGANVLTF
many	NA	TRBV20-1	TRBJ2-7	TGCAGTGTTCGGGCCGGGTCCTACGAGCAGTACTTC	CSVRAGSYEQYF
many	NA	TRBV20-1	TRBJ1-5	TGCAGTGCTAGCAGGGCGGTGGATCAGCCCCAGCATTTT	CSASRAVDQPQHF
many	TRBD1	TRBV10-3	TRBJ2-2	TGTGCCATCAGTGAGTCGATCACAGGGGGAAACACCGGGGAGCTGTTTTTT	CAISESITGGNTGELFF
many	NA	TRBV2	TRBJ1-6	TGTGCCAGCAGTGAAGTCAGGCTCAATAATTCACCCCTCCACTTT	CASSEVRLNNSPLHF
many	NA	TRBV27	TRBJ1-2	TGTGCCAAAGGAGGAGGTTACTATGGCTACACCTTC	CAKGGGYYGYTF
NA	NA	TRBV6-1	TRBJ1-4	TGTGCCAGCAGTCTGAGGGGGGGGGCTTCCAATGAAAAACTGTTTTTT	CASSLRGGASNEKLFF
many	TRBD2	TRBV12-3/TRBV12-4	TRBJ2-1	TGTGCCAGCAGTGGCCTCGGGACTACGGACTACAATGAGCAGTTCTTC	CASSGLGTTDYNEQFF
many	TRBD2	TRBV7-6	TRBJ2-1	TGTGCCAGCAGCCCCGGGACTAGCGGGAGTGGCGAGTTCTTC	CASSPGTSGSGEFF
many	NA	TRBV7-2	TRBJ1-1	TGTGCCAGCAGGTCACAGGGCATGAACACTGAAGCTTTCTTT	CASRSQGMNTEAFF
many	NA	TRBV3-1	TRBJ1-3	TGTGCCAGCAGCCGGCCGACAGCTAGCTCTGGAAACACCATATATTTT	CASSRPTASSGNTIYF
NA	NA	TRBV30	TRBJ1-1	TGTGCCTGGAATCGACAGCGCACTGAAGCTTTCTTT	CAWNRQRTEAFF
few	NA	TRBV20-1	TRBJ2-3	TGCAGTGCCCTGTTCTCAGATACGCAGTATTTT	CSALFSDTQYF
many	NA	TRBV12-3/TRBV12-4	TRBJ1-1	TGTGCCAGCAGCCTCCGGGACACGAACACTGAAGCTTTCTTT	CASSLRDTNTEAFF
NA	TRBD2	TRBV24-1	TRBJ2-7	TGTGCCACGCAGGCGGGGGGTTCCTCCTACGAGCAGTACTTC	CATQAGGSSYEQYF
many	NA	TRBV12-3/TRBV12-4	TRBJ2-7	TGTGCCAGCAGTTTAGAAGGGCACGAGCAGTACTTC	CASSLEGHEQYF
many	NA	TRBV30	TRBJ1-3	TGTGCCTGGAGCCCTTTTACAGGGCCCTCTGGAAACACCATATATTTT	CAWSPFTGPSGNTIYF
few	NA	TRBV4-2	TRBJ1-5	TGTGCCAGCAGCCAAGATCTGGCAGGGCATCAGCCCCAGCATTTT	CASSQDLAGHQPQHF
few	TRBD1	TRBV12-3/TRBV12-4	TRBJ1-1	TGTGCCAGCAGTACAAATTTGGGGGACAGAAGCCGCGCTGAAGCTTTCTTT	CASSTNLGDRSRAEAFF
many	NA	TRBV30	TRBJ2-3	TGTGCCGTGGGGCCCGGACAGTTCACAGATACGCAGTATTTT	CAVGPGQFTDTQYF
many	TRBD2	TRBV24-1	TRBJ2-3	TGTGCCACCAGTGATTTGCGGGTGACTAGCGGGAGAGATACGCAGTATTTT	CATSDLRVTSGRDTQYF
few	NA	TRBV30	TRBJ2-4	TGTGCCTGGAGTCTAGGACAGGGAGGGGCCAAAAACATTCAGTACTTC	CAWSLGQGGAKNIQYF
NA	NA	TRBV9	TRBJ1-1	TGTGCCAGCAGCGTTGGACGGACGAACACTGAAGCTTTCTTT	CASSVGRTNTEAFF
NA	TRBD1	TRBV20-1	TRBJ1-1	TGCAGTGCTGTTTGGACAGGGGTGGACTCCGGCACTGAAGCTTTCTTT	CSAVWTGVDSGTEAFF
few	NA	TRBV28	TRBJ2-7	TGTGCCAGCAGTCCCCTCGGGGGATACGAGCAGTACTTC	CASSPLGGYEQYF
many	TRBD1	TRBV29-1	TRBJ1-4	TGCAGCGTTGAAGATGAGGGGGCGATTGAAAAACTGTTTTTT	CSVEDEGAIEKLFF
NA	TRBD1	TRBV5-4	TRBJ1-2	TGTGCCAGCAGCATAGGGACAGCCTATGGCTACACCTTC	CASSIGTAYGYTF
NA	NA	TRBV19	TRBJ2-7	TGTGCCAGTAGCAGGACAGTGGCCTACGAGCAGTACTTC	CASSRTVAYEQYF
many	NA	TRBV7-8	TRBJ1-1	TGTGCCAGCAGCGACATTACATTTGGGGATCAGAACACTGAAGCTTTCTTT	CASSDITFGDQNTEAFF
many	NA	TRBV3-1	TRBJ1-3	TGTGCCAGCAGCCAAGATGCAGGGATACTAGGAAACACCATATATTTT	CASSQDAGILGNTIYF
many	TRBD1	TRBV7-8	TRBJ1-1	TGTGCCAGCAGCTCTGAGGGGGCTCTTCGAGCTTTCTTT	CASSSEGALRAFF
many	NA	TRBV6-5	TRBJ1-1	TGTGCCAGCAGTTACCGGCCGAATAATGAAGCTTTCTTT	CASSYRPNNEAFF
many	NA	TRBV19	TRBJ2-1	TGTGCCAGTAGTATTCTGGACTCTCCATATGAGCAGTTCTTC	CASSILDSPYEQFF
NA	NA	TRBV29-1	TRBJ2-7	TGCAGCGTTGCGCCGGCCGACTCCTACGAGCAGTACTTC	CSVAPADSYEQYF
many	TRBD1	TRBV29-1	TRBJ2-1	TGCAGCGTTGTGCTTCCGGGACAGGGCCTACGTAATGAGCAGTTCTTC	CSVVLPGQGLRNEQFF
many	NA	TRBV29-1	TRBJ2-2	TGCAGCGTTGTGGTAGGACTGCACACCGGGGAGCTGTTTTTT	CSVVVGLHTGELFF
many	NA	TRBV29-1	TRBJ2-7	TGCAGCGTTGACACGGACGGTACTTACGAGCAGTACTTC	CSVDTDGTYEQYF
many	NA	TRBV6-1	TRBJ2-1	TGTGCCAGCAGTGAAGTCGGAAATGAGCAGTTCTTC	CASSEVGNEQFF
many	NA	TRBV20-1	TRBJ2-3	TGCAGTGCTTCACTCAGAGACACAGATACGCAGTATTTT	CSASLRDTDTQYF
few	NA	TRBV4-1	TRBJ1-5	TGCGCCAGCAGCCAGGAAGGTGGAGGGATTAGCAATCAGCCCCAGCATTTT	CASSQEGGGISNQPQHF
NA	NA	TRBV4-1	TRBJ1-2	TGCGCCAGCAGCCAAGATCTGGGACTTTACTATGGCTACACCTTC	CASSQDLGLYYGYTF
many	TRBD1	TRBV30	TRBJ1-2	TGTGCCTGGAGTGCAGGACAGGGGAAGAACTATGGCTACACCTTC	CAWSAGQGKNYGYTF
NA	NA	TRBV24-1	TRBJ1-1	TGTGCCACCAGTGATCTTCGGACGAGAGGGGCTTTCTTT	CATSDLRTRGAFF